This T cell receptor (beta chain) emerged from a study of T cell responses to AZD1222 COVID-19 vaccine. The repertoire was sequenced with immunoSEQ multiplex PCR; TCRdb's copy has only in-frame clones and lacks some. This table has some 130,000 clones, over 90% appearing once. In the case of this clone: What it binds is not known.

This CDR3 contains 21 residues. CDR1 and CDR2 (germline): SGDLS, YYNGEE. Trimming removed 1 base from V and 2 bases from J, with 28 bases in between. Study-wide results and limits: At baseline, seropositivity was found in only six or seven AZD1222 recipients. Nearly half of the spike-specific TCRs reportedly recognize variant regions that carry no mutations.

The receptor was isolated from an adult in good health. The chain employs TRBV9 and TRBJ2-1; D may match TRBD1 or TRBD2 (5 bases each). Sequencing was performed on peripheral blood, taken on day 0 of AZD1222 vaccination. The CDR3 spells CASSVLGTRDFLGQTYNEQFF. The CDR3 DNA sequence: TGTGCCAGCAGCGTACTGGGGACCCGAGATTTTCTAGGACAAACCTACAATGAGCAGTTCTTC.